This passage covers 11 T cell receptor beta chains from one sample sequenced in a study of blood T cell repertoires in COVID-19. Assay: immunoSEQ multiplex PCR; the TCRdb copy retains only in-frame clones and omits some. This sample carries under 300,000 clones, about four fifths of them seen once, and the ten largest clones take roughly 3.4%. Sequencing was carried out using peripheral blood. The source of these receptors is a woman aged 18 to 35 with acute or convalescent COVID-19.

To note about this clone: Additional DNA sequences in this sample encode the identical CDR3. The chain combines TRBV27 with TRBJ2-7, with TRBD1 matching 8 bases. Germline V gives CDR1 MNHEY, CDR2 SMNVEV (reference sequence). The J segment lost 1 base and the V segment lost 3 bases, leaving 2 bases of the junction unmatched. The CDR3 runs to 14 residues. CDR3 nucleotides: TGTGCCAGCAGTTTGGGGACAGGTTCCTACGAGCAGTACTTC. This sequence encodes CASSLGTGSYEQYF.

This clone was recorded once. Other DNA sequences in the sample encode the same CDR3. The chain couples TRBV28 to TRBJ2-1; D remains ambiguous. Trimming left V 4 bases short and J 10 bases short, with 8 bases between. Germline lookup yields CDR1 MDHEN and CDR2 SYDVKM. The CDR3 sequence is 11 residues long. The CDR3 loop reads CASSSSREQFF. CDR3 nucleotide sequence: TGTGCCAGCAGTTCCTCCCGGGAGCAGTTCTTC. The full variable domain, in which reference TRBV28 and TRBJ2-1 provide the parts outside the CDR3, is DVKVTQSSRYLVKRTGEKVFLECVQDMDHENMFWYRQDPGLGLRLIYFSYDVKMKEKGDIPEGYSVSREKKERFSLILESASTNQTSMYLCASSSSREQFFGPGTRLTVL.

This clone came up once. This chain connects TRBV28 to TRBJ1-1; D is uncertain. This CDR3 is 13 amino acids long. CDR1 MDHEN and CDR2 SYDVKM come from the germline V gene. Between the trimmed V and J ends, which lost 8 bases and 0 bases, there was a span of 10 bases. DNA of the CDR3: TGTGCCAGCCTCGCCCACATGAACACTGAAGCTTTCTTT. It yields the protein CASLAHMNTEAFF.

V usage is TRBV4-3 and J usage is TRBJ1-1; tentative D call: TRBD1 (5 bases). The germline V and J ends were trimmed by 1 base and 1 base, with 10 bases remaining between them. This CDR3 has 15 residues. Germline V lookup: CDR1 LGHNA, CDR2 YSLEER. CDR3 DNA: TGCGCCAGCAGCCAAGCCAAGACAGCGAACACTGAAGCTTTCTTT. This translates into CASSQAKTANTEAFF.

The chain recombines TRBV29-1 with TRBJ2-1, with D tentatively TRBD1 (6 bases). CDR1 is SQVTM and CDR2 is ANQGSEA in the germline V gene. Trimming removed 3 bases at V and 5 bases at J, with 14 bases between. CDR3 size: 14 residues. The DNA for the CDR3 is TGCAGCGTTGACTTGCCAGGGACACACAATGAGCAGTTCTTC. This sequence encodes CSVDLPGTHNEQFF.

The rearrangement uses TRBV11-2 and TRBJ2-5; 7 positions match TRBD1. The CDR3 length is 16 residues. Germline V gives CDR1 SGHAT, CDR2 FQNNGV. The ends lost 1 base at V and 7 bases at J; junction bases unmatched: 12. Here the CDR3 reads CASSLVRGTEEGTQYF. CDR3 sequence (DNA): TGTGCCAGCAGCTTAGTCAGGGGGACAGAGGAAGGGACCCAGTACTTC.

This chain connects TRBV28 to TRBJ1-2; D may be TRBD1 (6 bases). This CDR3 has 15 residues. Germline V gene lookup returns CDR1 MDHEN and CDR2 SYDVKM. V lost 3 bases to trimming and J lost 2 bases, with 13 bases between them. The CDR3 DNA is TGTGCCAGCAGTTTCTCGAGACAGGAGAACTATGGCTACACCTTC. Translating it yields CASSFSRQENYGYTF.

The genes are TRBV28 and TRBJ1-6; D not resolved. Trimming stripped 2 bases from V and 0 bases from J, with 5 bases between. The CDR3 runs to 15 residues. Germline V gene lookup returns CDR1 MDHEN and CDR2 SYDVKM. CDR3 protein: CASSLRSSYNSPLHF. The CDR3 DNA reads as TGTGCCAGCAGTTTACGTAGCTCCTATAATTCACCCCTCCACTTT.

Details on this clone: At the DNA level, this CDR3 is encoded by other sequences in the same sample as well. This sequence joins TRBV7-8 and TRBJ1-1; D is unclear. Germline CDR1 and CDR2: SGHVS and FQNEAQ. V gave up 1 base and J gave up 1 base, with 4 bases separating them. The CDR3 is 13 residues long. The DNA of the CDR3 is TGTGCCAGCAGCTTAGATAGGAACACTGAAGCTTTCTTT. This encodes CASSLDRNTEAFF.

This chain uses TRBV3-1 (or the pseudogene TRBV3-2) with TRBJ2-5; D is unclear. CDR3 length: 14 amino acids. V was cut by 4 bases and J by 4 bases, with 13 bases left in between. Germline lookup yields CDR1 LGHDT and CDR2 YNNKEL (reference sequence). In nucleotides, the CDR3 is TGTGCCAGCAGCCCCCGGGTAGCAACAGAGACCCAGTACTTC. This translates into CASSPRVATETQYF.

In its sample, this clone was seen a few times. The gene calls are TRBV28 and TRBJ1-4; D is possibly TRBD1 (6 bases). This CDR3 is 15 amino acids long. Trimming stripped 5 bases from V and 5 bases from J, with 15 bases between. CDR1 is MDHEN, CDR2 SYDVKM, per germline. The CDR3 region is CASSPQGKGNEKLFF. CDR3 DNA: TGTGCCAGCAGTCCCCAGGGGAAGGGAAATGAAAAACTGTTTTTT.